The T cell receptor (beta chain) described here comes from a study of T cell responses to AZD1222 COVID-19 vaccine. V lost 1 base and J lost 7, with 5 bases in between. The germline CDR1 and CDR2 sequences are DFQATT and SNEGSKA (reference sequence). The CDR3 has 11 residues. A note on this clone: The antigen remains undetermined.

Measured with immunoSEQ multiplex PCR; TCRdb has only the in-frame clones, and not every one. The table lists 100,000 to 120,000 clones, 80% to 95% of them singletons, with around 2.5% in the top ten. Study-wide findings and caveats: Along spike, vaccine-associated CD4 TCRs were found throughout, with dominance at 160-218 and 743-854. Spike-specific TCR depth and breadth grew after two AZD1222 doses. Close to half of all spike-specific TCRs reportedly target regions of the variants that are unmutated. Donor demographics were predominantly white British with a female majority; clonal diversity may be underestimated.

J is TRBJ2-1 and V is TRBV20-1; no clear D. The input for sequencing was peripheral blood, taken 28 days after the second AZD1222 dose. The sequence came from an adult who received the AZD1222 COVID-19 vaccine. CDR3 region: CSARGPNEQFF. The CDR3 DNA follows: TGCAGTGCTAGAGGTCCGAATGAGCAGTTCTTC.